The clone carrying this T cell receptor beta chain has only a few counts. The antigen remains unidentified. The CDR3 sequence is 14 residues long. V gave up 6 bases and J gave up 6 bases; unmatched junction bases: 11. The germline V gene encodes CDR1 LNHDA and CDR2 SQIVND (reference sequence). This record belongs to a study of cytotoxic CD8 clonotypes in ibrutinib-treated CLL. About the research overall: Among responders, around 25 were partial and 2 complete; after median about 72 months, approximately 15 stayed remitted and some twelve progressed. Response sampling occurred after a median 12 months of treatment (range 6 to 36). The study's findings and limits: Different sampling times were used for sustained-remission and progressing patients.

A 1 in 200,000 to 1 in 1 million T cell depth was the sequencing target. Produced via immunoSEQ multiplex PCR; TCRdb's table is partial and in-frame only. This table holds approximately 100,000 clones, 70% to 85% found once. The receptor comes from a human donor with chronic lymphocytic leukemia. The gene calls are TRBV19 and TRBJ2-7, with TRBD1 identical over 7 bases. The material sequenced was PBMCs, taken after 12 months of ibrutinib treatment. DNA of the CDR3: TGTGCCAGTAGCCCGGACAGGATTAAGGGCGAGCAGTACTTC. Its translation: CASSPDRIKGEQYF.